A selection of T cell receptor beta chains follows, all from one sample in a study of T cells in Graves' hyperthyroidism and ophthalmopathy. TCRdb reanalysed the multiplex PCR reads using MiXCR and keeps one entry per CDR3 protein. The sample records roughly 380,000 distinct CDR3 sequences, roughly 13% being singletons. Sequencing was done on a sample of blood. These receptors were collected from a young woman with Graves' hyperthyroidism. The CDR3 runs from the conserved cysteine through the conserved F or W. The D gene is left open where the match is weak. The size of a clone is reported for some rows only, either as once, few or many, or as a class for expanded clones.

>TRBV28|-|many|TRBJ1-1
TGTGCCAGCAGTTTTTCAGAGCAGAACACTGAAGCTTTCTTT
CASSFSEQNTEAFF
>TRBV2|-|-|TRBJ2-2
TGTGCCAGCAGTGATGTACTGGACACGGTAACCGGGGAGCTGTTTTTT
CASSDVLDTVTGELFF
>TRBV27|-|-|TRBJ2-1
TGTGCCAGCAGTCCCTCCGGCGGTTTTTACAATGAGCAGTTCTTC
CASSPSGGFYNEQFF
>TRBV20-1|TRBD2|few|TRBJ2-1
TGCAGTGCTAGAGACGGACTAGCCGTGTTCTTC
CSARDGLAVFF
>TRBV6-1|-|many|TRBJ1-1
TGTGCCAGCAGTCGCTCAGGCGATCTGAACACTGAAGCTTTCTTT
CASSRSGDLNTEAFF
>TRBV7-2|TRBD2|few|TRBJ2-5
TGTGCCAGCAGCTTAGACGGGGGGACTTTGCAAGAGACCCAGTACTTC
CASSLDGGTLQETQYF
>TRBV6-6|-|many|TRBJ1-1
TGTGCCAGCAGTTACTCGGTGGAGAACACTGAAGCTTTCTTT
CASSYSVENTEAFF
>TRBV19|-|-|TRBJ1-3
TGTGCCAGTAGCCCCAGGATCCGGACCACCATATATTTT
CASSPRIRTTIYF
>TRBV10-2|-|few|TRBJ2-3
TGCGCCAGCAGTGAGTCTAGAAGCTCCGGGACATCCTACACAGATACGCAGTATTTT
CASSESRSSGTSYTDTQYF
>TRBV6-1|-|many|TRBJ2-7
TGTGCCAGCAGTGTTAGCTCCTACGAGCAGTACTTC
CASSVSSYEQYF
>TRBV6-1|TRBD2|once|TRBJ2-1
TGTGCCAGCAACGCGGGACTAGCGGGAATTGATGAGCAGTTCTTC
CASNAGLAGIDEQFF
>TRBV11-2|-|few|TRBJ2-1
TGTGCCAGCAGCTTTCGACCCCCCACGGCAGTTCTTAGTGAGCAGTTCTTC
CASSFRPPTAVLSEQFF
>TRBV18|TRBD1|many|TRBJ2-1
TGTGCCAGCTCACGAGACAGGGTCTACAATGAGCAGTTCTTC
CASSRDRVYNEQFF
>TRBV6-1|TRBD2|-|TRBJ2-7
TGTGCCAGCAGAGAACTAGCGGGAAGCTCCTACGAGCAGTACTTC
CASRELAGSSYEQYF
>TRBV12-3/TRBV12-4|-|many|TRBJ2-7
TGTGCCAGCAGCCGAAACGACTGGAGCCTCTACGAGCAGTACTTC
CASSRNDWSLYEQYF
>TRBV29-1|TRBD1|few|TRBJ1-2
TGCAGCGTTGAGGGAACAGGGGGAGGTTTCAGCTATGGCTACACCTTC
CSVEGTGGGFSYGYTF
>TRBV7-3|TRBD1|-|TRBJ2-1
TGTGCCAGCAGCCTGACCGGGACAGCTATGGCTGAGCAGTTCTTC
CASSLTGTAMAEQFF
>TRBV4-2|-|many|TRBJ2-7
TGTGCCAGCAGCCAAGAAGGGTCCTACGAGCAGTACTTC
CASSQEGSYEQYF
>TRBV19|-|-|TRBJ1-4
TGTGCCAGGAACAGATTGGAAGAAAAACTGTTTTTT
CARNRLEEKLFF
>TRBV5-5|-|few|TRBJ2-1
TGTGCCAGCAGCCCTCCCAGAAATGAGCAGTTCTTC
CASSPPRNEQFF
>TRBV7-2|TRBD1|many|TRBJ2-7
TGTGCCAGCAGCTTTAACAGGGACAGATCCTACGAGCAGTACTTC
CASSFNRDRSYEQYF
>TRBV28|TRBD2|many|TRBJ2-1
TGTGCCAGCAGCCCGGGACTAGCGGGACCCTACAATGAGCAGTTCTTC
CASSPGLAGPYNEQFF
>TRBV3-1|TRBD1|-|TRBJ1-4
TGTGCCAGCAGACCCGGACAGGGAAGGCCGACTAAACTGTTTTTT
CASRPGQGRPTKLFF
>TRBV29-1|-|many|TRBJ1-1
TGCAGCGTTGCACACCGAAACACTGAAGCTTTCTTT
CSVAHRNTEAFF
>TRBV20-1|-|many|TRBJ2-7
TGCAGTGCTAGCTCTCCTCCCTACGAGCAGTACTTC
CSASSPPYEQYF
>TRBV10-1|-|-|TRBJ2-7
TGCGCCAGCAGTGGACCCGGGACAACCGGTAGCGAGCAGTACTTC
CASSGPGTTGSEQYF
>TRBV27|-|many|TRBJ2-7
TGTGCCAGCAGTCCTTACAGGGGGGGCTACGAGCAGTACTTC
CASSPYRGGYEQYF
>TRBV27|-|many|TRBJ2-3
TGTGCCAGCAAGGCAAGCACAGATACGCAGTATTTT
CASKASTDTQYF
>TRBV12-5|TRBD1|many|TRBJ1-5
TGTGCTAGTGGTTTGGTACTCGGACAGGGCGTCCGGAATCAGCCCCAGCATTTT
CASGLVLGQGVRNQPQHF
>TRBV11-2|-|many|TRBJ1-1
TGTGCCAGCAGCGTGGGACGTATGAACACTGAAGCTTTCTTT
CASSVGRMNTEAFF
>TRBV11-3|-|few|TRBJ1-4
TGTGCCAGCAGTTTACGCGGTCTCGTGTCGACTAATGAAAAACTGTTTTTT
CASSLRGLVSTNEKLFF
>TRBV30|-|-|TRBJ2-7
TGTGCCTGGAGTCCCAGCGGACCGGCCTACGAGCAGTACTTC
CAWSPSGPAYEQYF
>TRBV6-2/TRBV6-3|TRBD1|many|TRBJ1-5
TGTGCCAGCAGTCGAGGACAGGGTTTGGAGCCCCAGCATTTT
CASSRGQGLEPQHF
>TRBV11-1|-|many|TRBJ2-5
TGTGCCAGCAGCTTAGATGACTACAGCCAAGAGACCCAGTACTTC
CASSLDDYSQETQYF
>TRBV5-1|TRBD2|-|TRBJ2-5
TGCGCCAGCAGCCCCGGGGGGACCCAAGAGACCCAGTACTTC
CASSPGGTQETQYF
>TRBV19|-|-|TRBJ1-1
TGTGCCAGTAGTATAGTGGCAGAAGAAGCTTTCTTT
CASSIVAEEAFF
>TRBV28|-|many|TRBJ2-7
TGTGCCAGCAACCGATACTCCTACGAGCAGTACTTC
CASNRYSYEQYF
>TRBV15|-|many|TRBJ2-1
TGTGCCACCAGCAGAGATTTACGGACGGTCCGCCACAATGAGCAGTTCTTC
CATSRDLRTVRHNEQFF
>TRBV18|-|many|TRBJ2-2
TGTGCCAGCTCACCACTCGGGAGCCACACCGGGGAGCTGTTTTTT
CASSPLGSHTGELFF
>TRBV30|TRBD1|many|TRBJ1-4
TGTGCCTGGCGTTCGACAGGGCGTAATGAAAAACTGTTTTTT
CAWRSTGRNEKLFF
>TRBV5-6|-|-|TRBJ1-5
TGTGCCAGCAGCTTCCCCAGTAGCAATCAGCCCCAGCATTTT
CASSFPSSNQPQHF
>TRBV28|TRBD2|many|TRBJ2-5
TGTGCCAGCAGCCCCTTGGGGAGGGCCGAGGGAGAGACCCAGTACTTC
CASSPLGRAEGETQYF